This is a list of T cell receptor beta chains from one sample in a study of T cell repertoires in cytomegalovirus infection. TCRdb reprocessed the reads via MiXCR and lists one record per CDR3 protein. Here the sample spans about 140,000 distinct CDR3 sequences, 6.5% being singletons. The sequencing sample was made of PBMCs. These receptors originate from a human donor in good health (CMV status not recorded). Some clones in this sample may be carry-over from other donors' samples. The CDR3 runs from the conserved cysteine through the conserved F or W. Each record gives: clone size, J gene, V gene, D gene, CDR3 protein, CDR3 DNA. A D gene is named only where the DNA matches it firmly. Clone size appears in some rows only: once, few, many, or a class for an expanded clone.

clone_size: many; j_call: TRBJ2-7; v_call: TRBV2; d_call: TRBD1; cdr3_aa: CASRGAPRTGGPYEQYF; cdr3_nt: TGTGCCAGCAGGGGGGCCCCGAGGACAGGGGGTCCCTACGAGCAGTACTTC
clone_size: many; j_call: TRBJ1-5; v_call: TRBV18; d_call: NA; cdr3_aa: CASSPDGQSQHF; cdr3_nt: TGTGCCAGCTCACCAGACGGACAGTCCCAGCATTTT
clone_size: few; j_call: TRBJ1-3; v_call: TRBV12-5; d_call: NA; cdr3_aa: CASGLGPASSGNTIYF; cdr3_nt: TGTGCTAGTGGTTTGGGCCCTGCCAGCTCTGGAAACACCATATATTTT
clone_size: many; j_call: TRBJ2-5; v_call: TRBV11-2; d_call: NA; cdr3_aa: CASSLLSKYQETQYF; cdr3_nt: TGTGCCAGCAGCTTACTATCGAAGTACCAAGAGACCCAGTACTTC
clone_size: NA; j_call: TRBJ2-3; v_call: TRBV28; d_call: TRBD2; cdr3_aa: CASGRGGDYTDTQYF; cdr3_nt: TGTGCCAGCGGGCGCGGGGGGGACTACACAGATACGCAGTATTTT
clone_size: few; j_call: TRBJ2-7; v_call: TRBV6-2/TRBV6-3; d_call: NA; cdr3_aa: CASPPRGSYEQYF; cdr3_nt: TGTGCCAGCCCCCCGAGAGGCTCCTACGAGCAGTACTTC
clone_size: NA; j_call: TRBJ2-3; v_call: TRBV7-3; d_call: NA; cdr3_aa: CASSTTGRGSDTQYF; cdr3_nt: TGTGCCAGCAGCACCACCGGGCGGGGTTCAGATACGCAGTATTTT
clone_size: NA; j_call: TRBJ2-1; v_call: TRBV5-4; d_call: TRBD1; cdr3_aa: CASSPGQRPNEQFF; cdr3_nt: TGTGCCAGCAGCCCGGGACAGAGACCCAATGAGCAGTTCTTC
clone_size: many; j_call: TRBJ2-2; v_call: TRBV7-8; d_call: NA; cdr3_aa: CASSPNRATGELFF; cdr3_nt: TGTGCCAGCAGCCCAAACCGGGCCACCGGGGAGCTGTTTTTT
clone_size: many; j_call: TRBJ2-4; v_call: TRBV5-4; d_call: TRBD2; cdr3_aa: CASSPSGGGAGNIQYF; cdr3_nt: TGTGCCAGCAGCCCCTCTGGCGGGGGGGCCGGGAACATTCAGTACTTC
clone_size: many; j_call: TRBJ2-3; v_call: TRBV19; d_call: NA; cdr3_aa: CASSIAQGATDTQYF; cdr3_nt: TGTGCCAGTAGTATAGCACAGGGAGCCACAGATACGCAGTATTTT
clone_size: NA; j_call: TRBJ2-1; v_call: TRBV11-2; d_call: NA; cdr3_aa: CASSLAVTTHNEQFF; cdr3_nt: TGTGCCAGCAGCTTAGCTGTGACTACACACAATGAGCAGTTCTTC
clone_size: many; j_call: TRBJ2-1; v_call: TRBV28; d_call: NA; cdr3_aa: CASSPSTFNEQFF; cdr3_nt: TGTGCCAGCTCTCCTTCTACGTTCAATGAGCAGTTCTTC
clone_size: many; j_call: TRBJ1-6; v_call: TRBV27; d_call: NA; cdr3_aa: CASKESRNSPLHF; cdr3_nt: TGTGCCAGCAAAGAGAGCCGGAATTCACCCCTCCACTTT
clone_size: many; j_call: TRBJ1-5; v_call: TRBV28; d_call: NA; cdr3_aa: CASSHRQNQDQPQHF; cdr3_nt: TGTGCCAGCAGCCATAGACAAAACCAGGATCAGCCCCAGCATTTT
clone_size: many; j_call: TRBJ2-3; v_call: TRBV20-1; d_call: TRBD2; cdr3_aa: CSANGLAGGRTDTQYF; cdr3_nt: TGCAGTGCTAATGGGTTAGCGGGGGGCCGCACAGATACGCAGTATTTT
clone_size: few; j_call: TRBJ1-1; v_call: TRBV19; d_call: NA; cdr3_aa: CASSIGGHAEAFF; cdr3_nt: TGTGCCAGTAGTATCGGGGGGCACGCTGAAGCTTTCTTT
clone_size: many; j_call: TRBJ1-1; v_call: TRBV7-8; d_call: TRBD1; cdr3_aa: CASSLPRQGVGEAEAFF; cdr3_nt: TGTGCCAGCAGCTTACCGAGACAGGGGGTCGGGGAAGCTGAAGCTTTCTTT
clone_size: many; j_call: TRBJ2-3; v_call: TRBV5-4; d_call: TRBD1; cdr3_aa: CASSFKTGTDTQYF; cdr3_nt: TGTGCCAGCAGCTTCAAGACAGGGACAGATACGCAGTATTTT
clone_size: many; j_call: TRBJ2-7; v_call: TRBV2; d_call: TRBD2; cdr3_aa: CASSVSIEGTKTYEQYF; cdr3_nt: TGTGCCAGCAGTGTGAGCATAGAGGGGACTAAAACCTACGAGCAGTACTTC
clone_size: many; j_call: TRBJ2-1; v_call: TRBV7-9; d_call: TRBD2; cdr3_aa: CASSLSGGAGFEQFF; cdr3_nt: TGTGCCAGCAGCTTAAGCGGGGGGGCCGGTTTTGAGCAGTTCTTC
clone_size: NA; j_call: TRBJ2-7; v_call: TRBV15; d_call: NA; cdr3_aa: CATSRASSVPYEQYF; cdr3_nt: TGTGCCACCAGCAGAGCTTCTAGCGTTCCCTACGAGCAGTACTTC
clone_size: NA; j_call: TRBJ2-7; v_call: TRBV6-2/TRBV6-3; d_call: TRBD2; cdr3_aa: CASRRTSGGLMQYF; cdr3_nt: TGTGCCAGCAGGCGGACTAGCGGGGGTTTAATGCAGTACTTC
clone_size: NA; j_call: TRBJ2-1; v_call: TRBV5-8; d_call: NA; cdr3_aa: CASSFTGVGNNEQFF; cdr3_nt: TGTGCCAGCAGCTTCACAGGTGTGGGGAACAATGAGCAGTTCTTC
clone_size: many; j_call: TRBJ2-3; v_call: TRBV12-3/TRBV12-4; d_call: NA; cdr3_aa: CASSPLLGGTDTQYF; cdr3_nt: TGTGCCAGCAGTCCTCTTTTGGGGGGCACAGATACGCAGTATTTT
clone_size: few; j_call: TRBJ2-3; v_call: TRBV12-3/TRBV12-4; d_call: TRBD2; cdr3_aa: CASSNQGLALRDTQYF; cdr3_nt: TGTGCCAGCAGCAACCAAGGACTAGCGTTACGGGATACGCAGTATTTT
clone_size: NA; j_call: TRBJ2-2; v_call: TRBV23-1; d_call: TRBD2; cdr3_aa: CASSQSPTSGGSGELFF; cdr3_nt: TGCGCCAGCAGTCAATCGCCGACTAGCGGGGGGTCCGGGGAGCTGTTTTTT
clone_size: many; j_call: TRBJ2-3; v_call: TRBV7-2; d_call: NA; cdr3_aa: CASSLDGDTSTDTQYF; cdr3_nt: TGTGCCAGCAGCTTAGATGGAGATACTAGCACAGATACGCAGTATTTT
clone_size: NA; j_call: TRBJ2-5; v_call: TRBV14; d_call: NA; cdr3_aa: CASSRSGTTRETQYF; cdr3_nt: TGTGCCAGCAGCCGTTCCGGGACGACACGCGAGACCCAGTACTTC
clone_size: few; j_call: TRBJ2-2; v_call: TRBV7-7; d_call: NA; cdr3_aa: CASSPTEAVGTGELFF; cdr3_nt: TGTGCTAGCAGCCCCACCGAGGCAGTGGGAACCGGGGAGCTGTTTTTT
clone_size: many; j_call: TRBJ2-5; v_call: TRBV7-2; d_call: NA; cdr3_aa: CASSLTRSQETQYF; cdr3_nt: TGTGCCAGCAGCTTAACTAGGTCCCAAGAGACCCAGTACTTC
clone_size: many; j_call: TRBJ2-1; v_call: TRBV7-2; d_call: NA; cdr3_aa: CASSLGGGHYNEQFF; cdr3_nt: TGTGCCAGCAGCTTAGGTGGGGGGCACTACAATGAGCAGTTCTTC
clone_size: NA; j_call: TRBJ2-3; v_call: TRBV3-1; d_call: TRBD2; cdr3_aa: CASSRLTGGGTDTQYF; cdr3_nt: TGTGCCAGCAGCCGACTAACGGGGGGAGGTACAGATACGCAGTATTTT
clone_size: many; j_call: TRBJ2-3; v_call: TRBV20-1; d_call: NA; cdr3_aa: CSASERGISSTDTQYF; cdr3_nt: TGCAGTGCTAGTGAAAGGGGAATCTCTAGCACAGATACGCAGTATTTT
clone_size: many; j_call: TRBJ1-4; v_call: TRBV7-2; d_call: TRBD1; cdr3_aa: CASSRDRGTVEKLFF; cdr3_nt: TGTGCCAGCAGCCGGGACAGGGGGACAGTTGAAAAACTGTTTTTT
clone_size: many; j_call: TRBJ1-2; v_call: TRBV20-1; d_call: NA; cdr3_aa: CSAMPQGYTF; cdr3_nt: TGCAGTGCTATGCCCCAGGGCTACACCTTC
clone_size: many; j_call: TRBJ1-1; v_call: TRBV2; d_call: TRBD1; cdr3_aa: CASSEGDRVNTEAFF; cdr3_nt: TGTGCCAGCAGTGAAGGGGACAGGGTGAACACTGAAGCTTTCTTT
clone_size: few; j_call: TRBJ2-3; v_call: TRBV7-9; d_call: NA; cdr3_aa: CASSSRRQTRTDTQYF; cdr3_nt: TGTGCCAGCAGCTCCCGCCGACAGACCCGGACAGATACGCAGTATTTT
clone_size: many; j_call: TRBJ2-3; v_call: TRBV7-6; d_call: NA; cdr3_aa: CASSLSGDTQYF; cdr3_nt: TGTGCCAGCAGCTTATCCGGAGATACGCAGTATTTT
clone_size: many; j_call: TRBJ1-1; v_call: TRBV12-3/TRBV12-4; d_call: NA; cdr3_aa: CASSFQGTNTEAFF; cdr3_nt: TGTGCCAGCAGCTTCCAGGGGACGAACACTGAAGCTTTCTTT
clone_size: many; j_call: TRBJ1-1; v_call: TRBV27; d_call: TRBD1; cdr3_aa: CASWTGMNTEAFF; cdr3_nt: TGTGCCAGCTGGACAGGGATGAACACTGAAGCTTTCTTT
clone_size: NA; j_call: TRBJ1-1; v_call: TRBV6-5; d_call: TRBD1; cdr3_aa: CASTSIRGLNTEAFF; cdr3_nt: TGTGCCAGCACTTCAATCAGGGGGCTAAACACTGAAGCTTTCTTT
clone_size: many; j_call: TRBJ2-5; v_call: TRBV7-2; d_call: NA; cdr3_aa: CASSLMEPMYQETQYF; cdr3_nt: TGTGCCAGCAGCTTGATGGAACCTATGTACCAAGAGACCCAGTACTTC
clone_size: many; j_call: TRBJ1-2; v_call: TRBV12-3/TRBV12-4; d_call: NA; cdr3_aa: CASSSTNRPGGYGYTF; cdr3_nt: TGTGCCAGCAGTTCTACGAACAGGCCGGGGGGCTATGGCTACACCTTC
clone_size: few; j_call: TRBJ1-4; v_call: TRBV2; d_call: NA; cdr3_aa: CACRSGMSTTNEKLFF; cdr3_nt: TGTGCCTGTCGATCGGGGATGAGTACAACTAATGAAAAACTGTTTTTT
clone_size: few; j_call: TRBJ2-7; v_call: TRBV20-1; d_call: NA; cdr3_aa: CSAPSPSSSYEQYF; cdr3_nt: TGCAGTGCCCCGAGTCCGAGTTCCTCCTACGAGCAGTACTTC